Listed below are T cell receptor beta chains from one sample, sequenced in a study of shared clonotypes between healthy human individuals. The repertoire was sequenced with immunoSEQ multiplex PCR; TCRdb's copy has only in-frame clones and lacks some. In the table there are around 2.5 million clones, 93% of which are singletons. The sequencing input was naive CD4+ T cells from PBMCs. The receptors come from a man between 18 and 35 years old in good health. Some clones in this sample may be carry-over from other donors' samples. Both conserved end residues are trimmed from each CDR3.

len	j_gene	v_gene	CDR3aa
12	TRBJ2-3	TRBV7-2	ASSFGPGPDTQY
8	TRBJ2-5	TRBV20-1	SARGETQY
11	TRBJ2-1	TRBV19	ASSIEKRVEQF
13	TRBJ2-5	TRBV5-1	ASSFPLGGQETQY
13	TRBJ2-2	TRBV5-4	ASRRLGPETGELF
14	TRBJ2-1	TRBV6-4	ASSDSPTDLYNEQF
14	TRBJ2-1	TRBV11-2	ASSLVSAGGMGEQF
10	TRBJ2-7	TRBV5-5	ASSLGTYEQY
12	TRBJ1-1	TRBV7-2	ASSLFPRNTEAF
12	TRBJ1-4	TRBV5-1	ASSITGGAEKLF
13	TRBJ2-3	TRBV30	AWTLVNRGADTQY
13	TRBJ1-2	TRBV30	AWSFGTGGFYGYT
12	TRBJ1-5	TRBV19	ASSARQGRQPQH
11	TRBJ2-5	TRBV6-6	ASSYGGQETQY
11	TRBJ2-2	TRBV5-6	ASSPIMIGELF
14	TRBJ2-2	TRBV18	ASSPLAVANTGELF
12	TRBJ2-1	TRBV9	ASSVRGPYNEQF